This T cell receptor beta chain emerged from a study of shared clonotypes between healthy human individuals. Sequencing was performed with immunoSEQ multiplex PCR; in TCRdb, only in-frame clones are kept and a portion is missing. The sample holds about 2.1 million clones; about 93% are singletons and the top ten take about 1.6%. Germline values: CDR1 LGHNA, CDR2 YSLEER. The CDR3 runs 15 residues. Trimming cost V 5 bases and J 1 base, with 15 bases left between them. Positive CCR7 selection of CD45RO-negative cells yielded the naive CD8 cells, and terminally differentiated effector memory CD45RA+ cells were excluded.

The source is a man aged 18 to 29 in good health. Some clones in this sample may be carry-over from other donors' samples. Sequenced: naive CD8+ T cells from PBMCs. This chain connects TRBV4-3 to TRBJ2-7; a weak D match, TRBD1 (6 bases). The CDR3 spells CASSGQTGPSYEQYF. The DNA for the CDR3 is TGCGCCAGCAGCGGACAGACAGGCCCGTCCTACGAGCAGTACTTC.